The 22 T cell receptor beta chains reported below all come from one sample, sequenced in a study of OX40 agonist ivuxolimab in advanced cancers. Libraries were prepared by immunoSEQ multiplex PCR; TCRdb keeps only in-frame clonotypes and omits some of them. The table lists approximately 82,000 clones, under 90% of them singletons. The sequenced sample was CD4+ or CD8+ T cells sorted from blood, obtained in a trial of the OX40 agonist ivuxolimab. These receptors were obtained from an adult with an advanced solid tumor such as melanoma, head and neck, liver or kidney cancer.

The chain couples TRBV7-9 to TRBJ2-5; possible D gene TRBD1, 5 bases. V was shortened by 2 bases and J by 5 bases, with 12 bases between the two germline ends. There are 14 residues in the CDR3. Germline V CDR1 and CDR2: SEHNR, FQNEAQ (reference sequence). The CDR3 is CASSLQGWKETQYF. In nucleotides, the CDR3 is TGTGCCAGCAGCTTACAGGGATGGAAGGAGACCCAGTACTTC.

V usage is TRBV27 and J usage is TRBJ2-7; 7 bases line up with TRBD1. The CDR3 length is 14 residues. The V gene end was trimmed by 5 bases and the J gene end by 1 base; junction bases not matched to a gene: 5. Germline V lookup: CDR1 MNHEY, CDR2 SMNVEV (reference sequence). The CDR3 loop reads CASSRQGRSYEQYF. The CDR3 DNA is TGTGCCAGCAGTAGACAGGGAAGGTCCTACGAGCAGTACTTC.

This rearrangement joins TRBV2 to TRBJ2-7, with D possibly TRBD1 on 6 matching bases. Germline CDR1 is SNHLY and CDR2 is FYNNEI. The CDR3 is made up of 14 amino acids. The V end lost 5 bases, the J end lost 3 bases, and 14 bases lay between the germline ends. In nucleotides, the CDR3 is TGTGCCAGCAGTCACCGGGACAAGGACTACGAGCAGTACTTC. Encoded protein: CASSHRDKDYEQYF.

The chain recombines TRBV2 with TRBJ1-5; unclear D gene. Trimming cost V 8 bases and J 4 bases, with 9 bases left between them. Germline V CDR1 and CDR2: SNHLY, FYNNEI. CDR3 length equals 12 residues. This CDR3 reads CASGRVNQPQHF. CDR3 DNA: TGTGCCAGCGGGCGGGTAAATCAGCCCCAGCATTTT.

This clone has just one count. This sequence joins TRBV7-2 and TRBJ1-5, with TRBD1 as a possible D gene (5 bases). Trimming pared 3 bases from V and 4 bases from J, leaving 16 bases between. CDR3 length equals 16 residues. Germline lookup yields CDR1 SGHTA and CDR2 FQGNSA. The CDR3 bases are TGTGCCAGCAGCTTTAAGGCGGCAGGGTTGAATCAGCCCCAGCATTTT. This encodes CASSFKAAGLNQPQHF.

V gene TRBV10-3 combines with J gene TRBJ2-5; TRBD1 aligns across 7 bases. Germline lookup yields CDR1 ENHRY and CDR2 SYGVKD. The trim removed 2 bases at V and 4 bases at J, leaving 7 bases unmatched. The CDR3 totals 15 residues. The CDR3 DNA follows: TGTGCCATCAGTGAGATTGAGGGGGCGGGAGAGACCCAGTACTTC. It is translated as CAISEIEGAGETQYF.

The chain combines TRBV27 with TRBJ2-7; TRBD1 matches 10 bases. The length of the CDR3 is 17 residues. CDR1 is MNHEY, CDR2 SMNVEV, per germline (reference sequence). V trimming: 8 bases; J trimming: 7 bases; junction bases outside the gene matches: 20. The CDR3 sequence: CASGPGTGVWDLREQYF. The CDR3 region has the DNA TGTGCCAGCGGCCCCGGGACAGGGGTATGGGACCTCAGGGAGCAGTACTTC.

The rearrangement links TRBV27 to TRBJ2-7; D might be TRBD1 (6 bases). V was clipped by 3 bases and J by 6 bases, with 18 bases between them. The length of the CDR3 is 15 residues. Germline-derived CDR1 and CDR2 are MNHEY and SMNVEV (reference sequence). The CDR3 coding sequence is TGTGCCAGCAGTTTTTCCGGGACACCACACGGCGAGCAGTACTTC. Residues: CASSFSGTPHGEQYF.

CDR3 loop: CASSQQTLGGQETQYF. The CDR3, as DNA: TGCGCCAGCAGCCAACAAACTCTAGGGGGGCAAGAGACCCAGTACTTC. The rearrangement uses TRBV4-1 and TRBJ2-5, with D perhaps matching TRBD1 or TRBD2 (6 bases each). The CDR3 has 16 amino acids. Trimming removed 2 bases from V and 2 bases from J, with 15 bases in between. CDR1 MGHRA and CDR2 YSYEKL come from the germline V gene.

The chain combines TRBV19 with TRBJ2-3; D gene unclear. The CDR3 covers 14 residues. V lost 5 bases and J lost 2, with 11 bases in between. Germline CDR1 reads LNHDA; CDR2 reads SQIVND (reference sequence). CDR3 protein: CASSAPGPTDTQYF. CDR3 sequence (DNA): TGTGCCAGTAGTGCCCCAGGCCCCACAGATACGCAGTATTTT.

This rearrangement joins TRBV28 to TRBJ1-2; 9 bases fit TRBD1. The ends lost 6 bases at V and 5 bases at J; junction bases unmatched: 10. Germline V gives CDR1 MDHEN, CDR2 SYDVKM. CDR3 length equals 15 residues. CDR3 DNA: TGTGCCAGCAGCCCAACGGGGACAGGGTCTTATGGCTACACCTTC. Translating it yields CASSPTGTGSYGYTF.

Here the CDR3 reads CASSATGTGGPGTGELFF. The CDR3 coding sequence is TGCGCCAGCAGCGCAACCGGGACAGGGGGCCCGGGAACCGGGGAGCTGTTTTTT. The V call is TRBV4-1, the J call TRBJ2-2; the match to TRBD1 covers 12 bases. This CDR3 has 18 residues. In germline, CDR1 is MGHRA, CDR2 YSYEKL. Trimming cost V 5 bases and J 5 bases; bases outside gene matches: 12.

The chain employs TRBV23-1 and TRBJ1-5; no reliable D call. TRBV23-1 is an ORF, and what it does is uncertain. Trimming stripped 6 bases from V and 5 bases from J, with 14 bases between. CDR3 length equals 14 residues. The CDR3 region is CASRCSETDQPQHF. The CDR3 nucleotides read TGCGCCAGCAGATGTTCGGAGACTGATCAGCCCCAGCATTTT.

The chain links TRBV7-9 to TRBJ2-6; D perhaps matches TRBD1 (6 bases). The germline V gene has CDR1 SEHNR and CDR2 FQNEAQ (reference sequence). The CDR3 contains 19 residues. Trimming pared 6 bases from V and 0 bases from J, leaving 21 bases between. CDR3 loop: CASRENRDRGDSGANVLTF. Written as DNA, the CDR3 is TGTGCCAGCAGAGAGAACAGGGATAGGGGTGACTCTGGGGCCAACGTCCTGACTTTC.

The chain joins TRBV7-3 to TRBJ2-2; unclear D gene. V lost 7 bases to trimming and J lost 7 bases, with 16 bases between them. Germline CDR1 and CDR2: SGHTA and FQGTGA. CDR3 size: 14 residues. The CDR3 nucleotides read TGTGCCAGCACCCTTAGTGGGCCCCTCGGGGAGCTGTTTTTT. Translation: CASTLSGPLGELFF.

This chain links TRBV5-1 with TRBJ2-1, with a possible D match to TRBD2 (6 bases). Trimming removed 1 base at V and 5 bases at J, with 13 bases between. The CDR3 loop spans 15 amino acids. The germline gives CDR1 SGHRS, CDR2 YFSETQ. CDR3 loop: CASSLSGEPHNEQFF. The CDR3 bases are TGCGCCAGCAGCTTGTCGGGGGAGCCCCACAATGAGCAGTTCTTC.

V is TRBV5-1 and J is TRBJ2-3, with 9 nucleotides matching TRBD2. With V trimmed by 4 bases and J by 4 bases, 10 bases remained unmatched. Germline CDR1 SGHRS, CDR2 YFSETQ. The CDR3 has 16 residues. CDR3 in amino acids: CASSPAAGGLSDTQYF. CDR3 DNA sequence: TGCGCCAGCAGCCCGGCTGCGGGAGGGTTGTCAGATACGCAGTATTTT.

This chain connects TRBV11-3 to TRBJ2-2, with 11 bases that match TRBD2. The CDR3 totals 18 residues. The V segment lost 4 bases and the J segment 5 bases; nucleotides outside the gene matches: 12. Per the germline V gene, CDR1 is SGHNT and CDR2 is YENEEA. CDR3 coding DNA: TGTGCCAGCAGCTCAGCTGGGCTAGCGGGAGGTTTAACCGGGGAGCTGTTTTTT. Its protein is CASSSAGLAGGLTGELFF. The whole variable domain, remainder taken from reference TRBV11-3 and TRBJ2-2, is EAGVVQSPRYKIIEKKQPVAFWCNPISGHNTLYWYLQNLGQGPELLIRYENEEAVDDSQLPKDRFSAERLKGVDSTLKIQPAELGDSAVYLCASSSAGLAGGLTGELFFGEGSRLTVL.

The CDR3: CASSQDAAGTGAYEQYF. The CDR3 DNA sequence: TGCGCCAGCAGCCAAGATGCCGCCGGGACAGGGGCCTACGAGCAGTACTTC. The chain couples TRBV4-1 to TRBJ2-7, with 10 positions matching TRBD1. Per germline, CDR1 MGHRA and CDR2 YSYEKL. With V trimmed by 0 bases and J by 2 bases, 7 bases remained unmatched. The CDR3 runs 17 residues.

This chain connects TRBV7-6 to TRBJ2-1; possibly TRBD1 for D (5 bases). CDR1 and CDR2 from the germline V gene are SGHVS and FNYEAQ. The germline V and J ends were trimmed by 5 bases and 8 bases, with 25 bases remaining between them. The CDR3 totals 17 residues. In nucleotides, the CDR3 is TGTGCCAGCAGCGCCCGAATAAACCAGCAGGGTTGGGATGAGCAGTTCTTC. Its translation is CASSARINQQGWDEQFF.

V is TRBV18 and J is TRBJ1-4, with a tentative D call TRBD1 (6 bases). Trimming cost V 3 bases and J 8 bases, with 19 bases left between them. CDR3 length: 16 residues. Germline V gives CDR1 KGHSH, CDR2 LQKENI. This CDR3 is CASSPSMNRDTEKLFF. CDR3 DNA sequence: TGTGCCAGCTCACCGTCGATGAACCGGGACACCGAAAAACTGTTTTTT.

V is TRBV28 and J is TRBJ2-1; TRBD1 might be the D (6 bases). This CDR3 contains 15 residues. Germline-derived CDR1 and CDR2 are MDHEN and SYDVKM. Between the trimmed V and J ends, which lost 9 bases and 0 bases, there was a span of 15 bases. CDR3 loop: CASIPRGSSYNEQFF. CDR3 sequence (DNA): TGTGCCAGTATCCCCAGGGGAAGCTCCTACAATGAGCAGTTCTTC.